This T cell receptor (beta chain) was documented in a study of cytomegalovirus exposure and HLA in healthy donors. Primers: 60 Vbeta forward and 13 Jbeta reverse. Libraries were prepared by immunoSEQ multiplex PCR; TCRdb keeps only in-frame clonotypes and omits some of them. The repertoire includes 77,000 or so clones, roughly 76% of them detected once, and roughly 7.2% sits in the top ten. Points from the study as a whole: When the data were analyzed later, several of the most significant clusters appeared to be linked to common viral pathogens. Some segments of the V type, notably TRBV6-2 and TRBV6-3, were excluded as indistinguishable. According to reports, the classifier identified cytomegalovirus status with high specificity and sensitivity.

Concerning this clone itself: No antigen is known for it.

The CDR3 is made up of 20 amino acids. J lost 0 bases, V lost 3 bases, and 17 bases had no gene match. Germline V lookup: CDR1 LNHDA, CDR2 SQIVND (reference sequence). The sequence came from a middle-aged woman in good health and CMV-seronegative. What was sequenced was PBMCs. J is TRBJ2-5 and V is TRBV19; TRBD1 aligns across 9 bases. Here the CDR3 reads CASSMGTGGDLFIDQETQYF. CDR3 in DNA: TGTGCCAGTAGTATGGGCACAGGGGGCGATCTGTTTATTGACCAAGAGACCCAGTACTTC.